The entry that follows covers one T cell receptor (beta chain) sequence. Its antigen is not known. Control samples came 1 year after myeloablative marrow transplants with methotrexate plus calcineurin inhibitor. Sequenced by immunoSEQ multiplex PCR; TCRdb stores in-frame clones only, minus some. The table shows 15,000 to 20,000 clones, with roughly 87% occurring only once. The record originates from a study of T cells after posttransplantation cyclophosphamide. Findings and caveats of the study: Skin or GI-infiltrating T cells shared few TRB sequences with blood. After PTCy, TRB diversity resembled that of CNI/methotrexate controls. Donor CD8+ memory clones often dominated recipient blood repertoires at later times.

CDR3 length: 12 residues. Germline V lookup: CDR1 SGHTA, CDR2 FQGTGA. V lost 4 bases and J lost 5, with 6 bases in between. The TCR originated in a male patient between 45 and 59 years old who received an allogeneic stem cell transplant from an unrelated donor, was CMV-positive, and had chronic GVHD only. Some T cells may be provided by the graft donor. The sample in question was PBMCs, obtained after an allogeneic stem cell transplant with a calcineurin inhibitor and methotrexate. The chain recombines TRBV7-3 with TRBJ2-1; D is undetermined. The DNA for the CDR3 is TGTGCCAGCAGCTCCCTTGACAATGAGCAGTTCTTC. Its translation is CASSSLDNEQFF.